This T cell receptor (beta chain) appears in the sequencing data of a study of T cell repertoires in cytomegalovirus infection (dated by TCRdb to the late 2010s). Looking at the study overall: The peptide stimulations were aimed at well-studied HLA-B-restricted epitopes as well as recently identified HLA-C-restricted CMV epitopes, whose presentation resists viral immunomodulation. The HLA type of each donor mattered for the analysis, because public TCR beta signatures pointed to carriage of CMV infection along with the matching HLA type.

In light of the paper, this sample's treatment or condition label describes: in vitro stimulation with specific CMV peptide epitopes to enrich CMV-specific T cells. Including cysteine and phenylalanine, the CDR3 has 16 amino acids. Here the CDR3 DNA is all that survives: 48 bases in frame from base 1. A distance of 18 bases separates the germline ends of V and J, which lose 7 bases and 0 bases respectively. Turning to this clonotype: Its binding antigen is unknown. There are no base qualities to consult, and no much larger clone falls within one base.

Sequenced on an Illumina HiSeq 1500. TCRdb ran its own pipeline on the public reads, namely fastp trimming at Q25 and MiXCR clone calling, and kept in-frame beta chains. Rows with a matching CDR3 protein are joined into one entry that keeps the most common DNA and genes. The sample has approximately 50,000 distinct CDR3 sequences on record, around 19% of them singletons. The ten largest clones take up roughly 77% of the sample. What the work shows at the level of the full study, not this receptor alone: Cumulative frequency of public TCR beta family members discriminated carriers of CMV infection plus the relevant HLA type in this cohort and an independent roughly 330-donor cohort. In the ex vivo response, HLA-C-restricted CMV-specific TCR beta clonotypes were dominant, and in two of eight donors the single most frequent clonotype came from this HLA-C-restricted group.

This chain is built from TRBV12-3 or TRBV12-4 and TRBJ1-2; no D gene can be assigned with confidence. The specimen comprised CD8+ T cells from cultured PBMCs, sampled from culture after CMV antigen stimulation. The clonotype originates from a human donor in good health (CMV status not recorded). Some clones in this sample may be carry-over from other donors' samples. At the DNA level, the sequence is TGTGCCAGCACCATCGGCATGGAGGGTTCTAACTATGGCTACACCTTC. This codes for CASTIGMEGSNYGYTF.